What follows are 20 T cell receptor beta chains derived from one specimen sequenced in a study of beta chain features in type 1 diabetes. Regarding the study as a whole: Among patients with Type 1 diabetes, TCRB CDR3s were moderately but significantly shorter in every one of the four CD4+ subsets.

Since all of the isolated RNA was reverse transcribed, expressed TCRB transcripts were what got sequenced. Sequenced by immunoSEQ multiplex PCR; TCRdb stores in-frame clones only, minus some. Among approximately 170,000 clones listed, approximately 7.9% were seen once. Their target antigens are unknown. The sequenced sample consisted of central memory CD4+ T cells from blood. Receptors originate from a man aged 18 to 35 with type 1 diabetes.

This chain links TRBV11-2 with TRBJ2-5; 8 positions agree with TRBD1. Unmatched junction bases numbered 6, after V lost 5 bases and J lost 4 bases. The CDR3 loop spans 14 amino acids. Germline V gives CDR1 SGHAT, CDR2 FQNNGV. The CDR3, as DNA: TGTGCCAGCAGCCTAGGACAGGGAAGAGAGACCCAGTACTTC. This sequence encodes CASSLGQGRETQYF. Complete variable domain (other parts from reference TRBV11-2 and TRBJ2-5): EAGVAQSPRYKIIEKRQSVAFWCNPISGHATLYWYQQILGQGPKLLIQFQNNGVVDDSQLPKDRFSAERLKGVDSTLKIQPAKLEDSAVYLCASSLGQGRETQYFGPGTRLLVL.

The chain combines TRBV27 with TRBJ2-7; 11 positions match TRBD2. J lost 4 bases, V lost 6 bases, and 11 bases had no gene match. This CDR3 region has 16 residues. The V gene's germline CDR1 is MNHEY and CDR2 SMNVEV (reference sequence). The CDR3 DNA follows: TGTGCCAGCAGAAGGTCCGGGACTAGCGGCATATACGAGCAGTACTTC. As protein: CASRRSGTSGIYEQYF.

The genes are TRBV5-4 and TRBJ2-5; 7 nucleotides align to TRBD1. The CDR3 has 14 amino acids. The germline gives CDR1 SGHNT, CDR2 YYREEE (reference sequence). The V gene end was trimmed by 6 bases and the J gene end by 4 bases; junction bases not matched to a gene: 9. In nucleotides, the CDR3 is TGTGCCAGCACTAGACAGGGATCAGTAGAGACCCAGTACTTC. Its translation is CASTRQGSVETQYF.

V is TRBV20-1 and J is TRBJ2-3; no firm D call. Trimming pared 6 bases from V and 6 bases from J, leaving 10 bases between. This CDR3 has 11 amino acids. Per germline, CDR1 DFQATT and CDR2 SNEGSKA (reference sequence). In nucleotides, the CDR3 is TGCAGTGCCGGAGCTTGGGATACGCAGTATTTT. Its translation is CSAGAWDTQYF.

This clone turned up a few times. The chain couples TRBV2 to TRBJ2-7, with a tentative D call TRBD1 (6 bases). This CDR3 region has 11 residues. Germline V gene lookup returns CDR1 SNHLY and CDR2 FYNNEI. Trimming took 6 bases from V and 11 from J, leaving 14 bases between them. CDR3 sequence reads: CASSKGAGEYF. DNA of the CDR3: TGTGCCAGCAGCAAAGGGGCAGGGGAGTACTTC.

This clone has a handful of counts. The chain joins TRBV6-1 to TRBJ2-2, with TRBD1 matching over 9 bases. This CDR3 is 16 amino acids long. V lost 2 bases to trimming and J lost 6 bases; unmatched junction nucleotides: 7. Per germline, CDR1 MNHNS and CDR2 SASEGT. This CDR3 reads CASSEPGQGHPGELFF. CDR3 nucleotide sequence: TGTGCCAGCAGTGAACCGGGACAGGGTCATCCCGGGGAGCTGTTTTTT.

This chain links TRBV5-1 with TRBJ2-3, with 9 nucleotides matching TRBD2. This CDR3 has 15 residues. J gave up 0 bases and V 5 bases, and 4 bases lay outside the gene matches. Germline assignment: CDR1 SGHRS and CDR2 YFSETQ. CDR3 bases: TGCGCCAGCAGTAGCGGGAGAACGAGCACAGATACGCAGTATTTT. This encodes CASSSGRTSTDTQYF.

The J gene is TRBJ2-5, the V gene TRBV7-2, with D possibly being TRBD2 (5 bases). This CDR3 has 14 amino acids. Per the germline V gene, CDR1 is SGHTA and CDR2 is FQGNSA. V was cut by 2 bases and J by 2 bases, with 9 bases left in between. CDR3 in DNA: TGTGCCAGCAGCTTATCGTCGGGACAAGAGACCCAGTACTTC. The encoded protein is CASSLSSGQETQYF.

The chain recombines TRBV7-2 with TRBJ1-2; D is possibly TRBD1 (6 bases). V lost 2 bases to trimming and J lost 4 bases, with 14 bases between them. Germline CDR1 reads SGHTA; CDR2 reads FQGNSA. The CDR3 loop spans 15 amino acids. DNA for the CDR3: TGTGCCAGCAGCTTATCTTCGGGACATCTCTATGGCTACACCTTC. This sequence encodes CASSLSSGHLYGYTF.

This clone was seen a handful of times. The chain has TRBV27 and TRBJ1-2, with TRBD1 as a possible D gene (6 bases). Trimming took off 6 bases at V and 8 bases at J, with 13 bases between the two ends. The germline V gene has CDR1 MNHEY and CDR2 SMNVEV (reference sequence). The CDR3 consists of 12 residues. This CDR3 reads CASSRTGLGYTF. DNA for the CDR3: TGTGCCAGCAGCCGAACAGGGTTGGGCTACACCTTC.

J is TRBJ2-3 and V is TRBV7-7, with TRBD1 identical over 10 bases. Trimming took 8 bases from V and 6 from J; bases not matched to a gene: 5. The CDR3 is 13 residues long. Germline CDR1 SSHAT, CDR2 FNYEAQ (reference sequence). Written as DNA, the CDR3 is TGTGCCAGCGGGACAGGGGTGGGCGATACGCAGTATTTT. Encoded protein: CASGTGVGDTQYF.

This clone came up a few times. V and J are TRBV6-6 and TRBJ2-6; weak D call: TRBD1 (6 bases). CDR3 length equals 15 residues. Germline values: CDR1 MNHNY, CDR2 SVGAGI (reference sequence). Trimming shortened V by 5 bases and J by 2 bases, and 10 bases separated the two germline ends. The CDR3 region is CASSPQGAGANVLTF. The CDR3 coding sequence is TGTGCCAGCAGTCCACAGGGTGCTGGGGCCAACGTCCTGACTTTC.

This clone was observed a few times. V usage is TRBV6-1 and J usage is TRBJ2-7; the match to TRBD2 covers 12 bases. The CDR3 loop spans 14 amino acids. The J segment lost 4 bases and the V segment lost 5 bases, leaving 3 bases of the junction unmatched. CDR1 MNHNS and CDR2 SASEGT come from the germline V gene. CDR3 nucleotides: TGTGCCAGCAGTAGGACTAGCGGGATGTACGAGCAGTACTTC. This translates into CASSRTSGMYEQYF.

This clone was seen only a few times. This rearrangement joins TRBV29-1 to TRBJ2-1; 13 bases are a match to TRBD2. CDR3 length equals 14 residues. Germline values: CDR1 SQVTM, CDR2 ANQGSEA. The V segment lost 5 bases and the J segment 7 bases; nucleotides outside the gene matches: 5. CDR3 DNA sequence: TGCAGCGTTCGACTAGCGGGGGGACGGAATGAGCAGTTCTTC. Translation: CSVRLAGGRNEQFF.

This clone appeared a few times. This rearrangement joins TRBV28 to TRBJ1-6, with TRBD1 as a possible D gene (5 bases). The V gene lost 6 bases and the J gene lost 14 bases, with 23 bases spanning the gap. Germline CDR1 reads MDHEN; CDR2 reads SYDVKM. CDR3 length equals 15 residues. CDR3 region: CASSPRHLSKGALHF. DNA for the CDR3: TGTGCCAGCAGCCCTCGACACTTATCAAAAGGGGCCCTCCACTTT.

This clone has a handful of counts. This chain connects TRBV7-2 to TRBJ1-2; D possibly corresponds to TRBD1 (5 bases). This CDR3 has 15 amino acids. Trimming took off 1 base at V and 4 bases at J, with 13 bases between the two ends. The germline V gene has CDR1 SGHTA and CDR2 FQGNSA. In DNA, the CDR3 is TGTGCCAGCAGCTTAGGGGGCAGTTCTTTCTATGGCTACACCTTC. Translating gives CASSLGGSSFYGYTF.

This clone was observed a handful of times. The chain joins TRBV18 to TRBJ2-7, with 10 positions matching TRBD1. The CDR3 has 14 amino acids. In germline, CDR1 is KGHSH, CDR2 LQKENI. Trimming cost V 7 bases and J 5 bases; bases outside gene matches: 8. The CDR3 here is CASLPGQGNDEQYF. CDR3 in DNA: TGTGCCAGCTTACCGGGACAGGGGAATGACGAGCAGTACTTC.

Ten or more counts support this clone. The chain recombines TRBV29-1 with TRBJ1-4; TRBD1 matches 8 bases. Germline V gives CDR1 SQVTM, CDR2 ANQGSEA. V lost 7 bases to trimming and J lost 10 bases; unmatched junction nucleotides: 8. CDR3 length: 12 residues. The CDR3, as DNA: TGCAGCGCGGACAGGGAAGGTGGAAAACTGTTTTTT. Translation gives CSADREGGKLFF.

CDR3: CASRNRLAGVTDTQYF. The CDR3 DNA is TGTGCCAGTCGGAACCGCCTAGCGGGGGTTACAGATACGCAGTATTTT. The rearrangement uses TRBV27 and TRBJ2-3; the match to TRBD2 covers 10 bases. Trimming cost V 9 bases and J 3 bases; bases outside gene matches: 12. The CDR3 totals 16 residues. Germline-derived CDR1 and CDR2 are MNHEY and SMNVEV (reference sequence).

This clone was detected a few times. V is TRBV27 and J is TRBJ2-7, with 8 bases aligning to TRBD2. This CDR3 spans 16 amino acids. Trimming cost V 1 base and J 6 bases; bases outside gene matches: 11. Germline V lookup: CDR1 MNHEY, CDR2 SMNVEV (reference sequence). CDR3 region: CASSLFGTSGTSEQYF. CDR3 nucleotides: TGTGCCAGCAGTTTATTTGGGACTAGTGGGACCTCCGAGCAGTACTTC.